This TCR beta chain was documented in a study of patients and donors after allogeneic stem cell transplantation. A single record per CDR3 protein comes from TCRdb applying MiXCR to the RT-PCR reads. Altogether some 200,000 distinct CDR3 sequences are present, less than 45% being singletons, with the ten largest covering about 35%. This clonotype was seen only a few times. Trimming shortened V by 2 bases and J by 2 bases, and 13 bases separated the two germline ends. Germline V gene data show CDR1 as GTSNPN and CDR2 as SVGIG (reference sequence). The length of the CDR3 is 15 residues. The chain recombines TRBV30 with TRBJ2-1; D might be TRBD2 (6 bases). Sequencing was performed on blood, either unsorted or a sorted T cell fraction (not recorded which). The receptor was derived from a human donor who was either an allogeneic HSCT recipient or a stem cell or donor lymphocyte infusion donor (not recorded which). It is not recorded whose cells these are; they may come from a transplant donor. CDR3 sequence reads: CAWSRWEDTYNEQFF. CDR3 in DNA: TGTGCCTGGAGTAGGTGGGAGGACACCTACAATGAGCAGTTCTTC.